Shown below are 5 T cell receptor beta chains from a single sample sequenced in a study of T cells after yellow fever vaccination. TCRdb analysed the 5' RACE reads with MiXCR anew, one entry per CDR3 protein. The sample includes about 69,000 distinct CDR3 sequences, 5.9% of them seen just once. Sequenced material: CD4+ T cells sorted from PBMCs, taken around 14 days after the first yellow fever vaccination. The receptors originated from a man between 18 and 29 years old who received the YFV17D yellow fever vaccine.

There are many counts of this clonotype. This chain joins TRBV11-2 and TRBJ2-7; D is unresolved. CDR3 size: 13 residues. Per germline, CDR1 SGHAT and CDR2 FQNNGV. Trimming stripped 5 bases from V and 5 bases from J, with 13 bases between. CDR3 amino acids: CASSLAWGDEQYF. The CDR3, as DNA: TGTGCCAGCAGCCTGGCGTGGGGTGACGAGCAGTACTTC.

This clonotype was detected ten times or more. The chain links TRBV5-1 to TRBJ1-5, with 9 positions matching TRBD1. V lost 4 bases, J lost 6 bases, and 5 bases stayed unmatched. CDR3 length: 14 residues. Germline V gene sequence: CDR1 SGHRS, CDR2 YFSETQ. CDR3 DNA: TGCGCCAGCAGCGGGGACAGGGTACCTCAGCCCCAGCATTTT. Residues: CASSGDRVPQPQHF. Together with reference TRBV5-1 and TRBJ1-5, the CDR3 gives the full variable domain: KAGVTQTPRYLIKTRGQQVTLSCSPISGHRSVSWYQQTPGQGLQFLFEYFSETQRNKGNFPGRFSGRQFSNSRSEMNVSTLELGDSALYLCASSGDRVPQPQHFGDGTRLSIL.

Many counts were recorded for this clonotype. The V gene is TRBV5-1, the J gene TRBJ1-1; possible D gene TRBD1, 6 bases. The V end lost 1 base, the J end lost 1 base, and 11 bases lay between the germline ends. This CDR3 comprises 15 residues. Germline V CDR1 and CDR2: SGHRS, YFSETQ. The CDR3 sequence: CASSLRSGANTEAFF. The CDR3 DNA reads as TGCGCCAGCAGCTTGCGGTCGGGGGCGAACACTGAAGCTTTCTTT. Together with reference TRBV5-1 and TRBJ1-1, the CDR3 gives the full variable domain: KAGVTQTPRYLIKTRGQQVTLSCSPISGHRSVSWYQQTPGQGLQFLFEYFSETQRNKGNFPGRFSGRQFSNSRSEMNVSTLELGDSALYLCASSLRSGANTEAFFGQGTRLTVV.

This clonotype was seen repeatedly, ten times or more. The J gene is TRBJ2-1, the V gene TRBV20-1; tentative D call: TRBD1 (6 bases). The V end lost 0 bases, the J end lost 12 bases, and 12 bases lay between the germline ends. The CDR3 sequence is 12 residues long. CDR1 DFQATT and CDR2 SNEGSKA come from the germline V gene (reference sequence). The CDR3 sequence: CSARDQGNGQFF. In DNA, the CDR3 is TGCAGTGCTAGAGATCAGGGGAACGGGCAGTTCTTC.

This clonotype appeared many times. The chain carries TRBV30 and TRBJ2-5; no clear D gene. The CDR3 has 13 amino acids. Per the germline V gene, CDR1 is GTSNPN and CDR2 is SVGIG (reference sequence). V lost 1 base to trimming and J lost 0 bases, with 6 bases between them. CDR3 sequence (DNA): TGTGCCTGGAGTGGGCACAACCAAGAGACCCAGTACTTC. This sequence encodes CAWSGHNQETQYF.